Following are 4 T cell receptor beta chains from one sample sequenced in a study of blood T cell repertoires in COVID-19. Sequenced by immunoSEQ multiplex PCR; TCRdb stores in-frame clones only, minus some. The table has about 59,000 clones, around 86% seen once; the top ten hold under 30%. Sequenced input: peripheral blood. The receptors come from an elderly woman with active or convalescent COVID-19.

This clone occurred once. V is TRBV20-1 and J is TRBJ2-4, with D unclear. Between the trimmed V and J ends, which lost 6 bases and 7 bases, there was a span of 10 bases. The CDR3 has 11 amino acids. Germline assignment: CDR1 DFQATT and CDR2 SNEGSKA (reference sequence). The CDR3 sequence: CSATTENIQYF. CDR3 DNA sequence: TGCAGTGCCACCACAGAGAACATTCAGTACTTC.

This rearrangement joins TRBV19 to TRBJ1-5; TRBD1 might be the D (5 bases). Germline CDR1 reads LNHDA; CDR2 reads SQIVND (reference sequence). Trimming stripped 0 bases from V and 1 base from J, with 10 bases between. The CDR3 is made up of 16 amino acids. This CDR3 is CASSIDLGGSNQPQHF. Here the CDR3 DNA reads TGTGCCAGTAGTATAGATCTTGGGGGGAGCAATCAGCCCCAGCATTTT.

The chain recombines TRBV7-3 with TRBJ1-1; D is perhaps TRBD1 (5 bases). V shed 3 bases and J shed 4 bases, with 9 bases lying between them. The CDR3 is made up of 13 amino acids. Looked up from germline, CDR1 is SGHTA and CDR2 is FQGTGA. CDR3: CASSFTGVTEAFF. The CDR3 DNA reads TGTGCCAGCAGCTTTACAGGAGTCACTGAAGCTTTCTTT. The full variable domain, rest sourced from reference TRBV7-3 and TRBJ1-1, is GAGVSQTPSNKVTEKGKYVELRCDPISGHTALYWYRQSLGQGPEFLIYFQGTGAADDSGLPNDRFFAVRPEGSVSTLKIQRTERGDSAVYLCASSFTGVTEAFFGQGTRLTVV.

CDR3 sequence (DNA): TGTGCCAGCAGCAGAGCGGGGGGATCGTACGAGCAGTACTTC. Residues: CASSRAGGSYEQYF. The genes are TRBV6-5 and TRBJ2-7; 9 bases are shared with TRBD2. CDR1 is MNHEY and CDR2 is SVGAGI in the germline V gene. The trim removed 6 bases at V and 4 bases at J, leaving 7 bases unmatched. The CDR3 sequence is 14 residues long.